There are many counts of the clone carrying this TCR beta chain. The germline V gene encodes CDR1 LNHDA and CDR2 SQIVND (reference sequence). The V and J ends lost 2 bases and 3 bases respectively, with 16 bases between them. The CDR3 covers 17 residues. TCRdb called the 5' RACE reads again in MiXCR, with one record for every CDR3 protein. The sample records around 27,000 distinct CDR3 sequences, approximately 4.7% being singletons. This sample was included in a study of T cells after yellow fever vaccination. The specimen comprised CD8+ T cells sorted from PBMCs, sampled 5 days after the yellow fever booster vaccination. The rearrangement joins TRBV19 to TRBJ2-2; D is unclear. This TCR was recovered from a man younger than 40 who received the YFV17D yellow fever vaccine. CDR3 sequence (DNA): TGTGCCAGTAGTATACTGGGCCCCCAGGTCGACACCGGGGAGCTGTTTTTT. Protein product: CASSILGPQVDTGELFF.